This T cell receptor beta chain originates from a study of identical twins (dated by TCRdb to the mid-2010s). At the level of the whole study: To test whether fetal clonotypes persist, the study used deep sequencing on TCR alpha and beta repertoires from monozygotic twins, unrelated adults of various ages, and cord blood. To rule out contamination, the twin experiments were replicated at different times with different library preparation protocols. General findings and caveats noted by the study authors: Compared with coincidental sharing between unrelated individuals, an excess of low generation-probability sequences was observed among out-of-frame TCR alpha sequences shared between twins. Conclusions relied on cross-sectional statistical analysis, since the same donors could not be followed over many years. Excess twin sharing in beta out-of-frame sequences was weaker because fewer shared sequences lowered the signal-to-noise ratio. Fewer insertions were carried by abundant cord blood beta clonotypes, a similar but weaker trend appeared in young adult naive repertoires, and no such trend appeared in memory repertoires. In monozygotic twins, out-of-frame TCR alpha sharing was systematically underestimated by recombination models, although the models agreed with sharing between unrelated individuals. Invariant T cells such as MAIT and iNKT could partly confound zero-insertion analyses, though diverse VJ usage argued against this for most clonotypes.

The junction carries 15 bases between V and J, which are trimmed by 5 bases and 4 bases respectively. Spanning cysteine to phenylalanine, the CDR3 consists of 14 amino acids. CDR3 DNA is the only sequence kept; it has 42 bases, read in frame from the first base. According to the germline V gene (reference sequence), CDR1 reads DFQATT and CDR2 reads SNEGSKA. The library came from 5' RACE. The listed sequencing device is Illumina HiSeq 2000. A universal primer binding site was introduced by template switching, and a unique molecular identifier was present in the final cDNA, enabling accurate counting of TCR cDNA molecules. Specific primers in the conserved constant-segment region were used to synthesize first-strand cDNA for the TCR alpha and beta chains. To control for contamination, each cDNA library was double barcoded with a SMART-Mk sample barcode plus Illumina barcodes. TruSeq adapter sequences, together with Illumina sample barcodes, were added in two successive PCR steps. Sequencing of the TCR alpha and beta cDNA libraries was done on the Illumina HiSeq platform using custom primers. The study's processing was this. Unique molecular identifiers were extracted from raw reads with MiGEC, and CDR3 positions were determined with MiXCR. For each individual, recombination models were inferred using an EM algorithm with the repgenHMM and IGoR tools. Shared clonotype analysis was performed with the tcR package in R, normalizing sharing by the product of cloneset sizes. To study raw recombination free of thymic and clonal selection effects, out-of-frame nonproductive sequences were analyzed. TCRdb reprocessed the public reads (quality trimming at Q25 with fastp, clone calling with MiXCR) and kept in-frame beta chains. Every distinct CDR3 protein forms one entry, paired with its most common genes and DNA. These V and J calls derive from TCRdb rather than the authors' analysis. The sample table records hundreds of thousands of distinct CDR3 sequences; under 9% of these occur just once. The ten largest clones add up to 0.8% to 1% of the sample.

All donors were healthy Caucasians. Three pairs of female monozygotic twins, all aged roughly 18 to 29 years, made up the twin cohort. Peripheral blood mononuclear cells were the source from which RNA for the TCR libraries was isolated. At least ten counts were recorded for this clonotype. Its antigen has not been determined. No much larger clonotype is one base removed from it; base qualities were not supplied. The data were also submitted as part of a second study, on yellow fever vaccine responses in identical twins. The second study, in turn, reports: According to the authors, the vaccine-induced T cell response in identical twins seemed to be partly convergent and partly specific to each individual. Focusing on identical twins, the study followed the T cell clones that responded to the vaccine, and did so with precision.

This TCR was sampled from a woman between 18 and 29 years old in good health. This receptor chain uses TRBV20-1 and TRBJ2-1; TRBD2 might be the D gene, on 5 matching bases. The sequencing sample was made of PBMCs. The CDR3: CSACGPLIYNEQFF. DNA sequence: TGCAGTGCTTGCGGGCCTTTGATTTACAATGAGCAGTTCTTC.